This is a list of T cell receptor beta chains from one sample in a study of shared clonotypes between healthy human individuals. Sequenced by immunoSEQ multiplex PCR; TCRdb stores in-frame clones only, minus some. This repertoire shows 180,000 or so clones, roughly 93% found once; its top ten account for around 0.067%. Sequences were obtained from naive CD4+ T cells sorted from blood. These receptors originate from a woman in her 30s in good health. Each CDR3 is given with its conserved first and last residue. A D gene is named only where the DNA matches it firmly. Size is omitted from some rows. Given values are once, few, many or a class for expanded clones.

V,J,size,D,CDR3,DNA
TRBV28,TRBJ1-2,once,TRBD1,CASSLDQGAYGYTF,TGTGCCAGCAGTTTAGACCAGGGGGCCTATGGCTACACCTTC
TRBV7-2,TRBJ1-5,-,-,CASSLAPNQPQHF,TGTGCCAGCAGTTTAGCTCCCAATCAGCCCCAGCATTTT
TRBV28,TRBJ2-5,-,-,CASSPGHQETQYF,TGTGCCAGCAGTCCCGGCCACCAAGAGACCCAGTACTTC
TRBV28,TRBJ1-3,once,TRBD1,CASRPGQGQNTIYF,TGTGCCAGCAGACCGGGACAGGGACAAAACACCATATATTTT
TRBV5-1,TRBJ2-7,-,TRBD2,CASSPGTKYEQYF,TGCGCCAGCAGTCCCGGGACTAAATACGAGCAGTACTTC
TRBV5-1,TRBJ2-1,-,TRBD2,CASSLQLAGGNEQFF,TGCGCCAGCAGCTTGCAATTAGCGGGAGGCAATGAGCAGTTCTTC
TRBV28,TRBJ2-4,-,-,CASNPADKNIQYF,TGTGCCAGCAACCCAGCGGATAAAAACATTCAGTACTTC
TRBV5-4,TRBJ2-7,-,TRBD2,CASSTGTSERYEQYF,TGTGCCAGCAGCACCGGGACTAGCGAGCGCTACGAGCAGTACTTC
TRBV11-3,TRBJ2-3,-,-,CASSLGPVSSTQYF,TGTGCCAGCAGCTTAGGTCCCGTCTCGAGTACGCAGTATTTT
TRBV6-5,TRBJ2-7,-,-,CASSSRRFSYEQYF,TGTGCCAGCAGTTCCAGAAGATTCTCCTACGAGCAGTACTTC
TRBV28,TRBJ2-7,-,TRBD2,CASSLGTSGTYEQYF,TGTGCCAGCAGTTTAGGGACTAGCGGTACCTACGAGCAGTACTTC
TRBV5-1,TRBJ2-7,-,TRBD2,CASSLGLAGANEQYF,TGCGCCAGCAGCTTGGGACTAGCGGGAGCTAACGAGCAGTACTTC
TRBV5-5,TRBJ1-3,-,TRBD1,CASTHRTGYSGNTIYF,TGTGCCAGCACCCACAGGACAGGCTACTCTGGAAACACCATATATTTT
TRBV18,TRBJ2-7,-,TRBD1,CASSQGQGVPYEQYF,TGTGCCAGCTCACAAGGACAGGGGGTTCCCTACGAGCAGTACTTC
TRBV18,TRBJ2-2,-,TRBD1,CASSTTGAGELFF,TGTGCCAGCTCAACCACAGGGGCCGGGGAGCTGTTTTTT
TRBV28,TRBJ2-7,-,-,CASTPWGRYSYEQYF,TGTGCCAGCACCCCGTGGGGGAGGTACTCCTACGAGCAGTACTTC
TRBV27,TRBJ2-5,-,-,CASSRGRQETQYF,TGTGCCAGCAGTAGGGGGAGGCAAGAGACCCAGTACTTC
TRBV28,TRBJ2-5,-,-,CASSLKGRYAAEQYF,TGTGCCAGCAGTTTAAAGGGACGCTACGCGGCGGAGCAGTACTTC
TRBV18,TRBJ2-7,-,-,CASSLGHYEQYF,TGTGCCAGCTCACTAGGACACTACGAGCAGTACTTC
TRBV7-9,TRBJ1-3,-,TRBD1,CASSLETGHSGNTIYF,TGTGCCAGCAGCTTAGAGACAGGGCACTCTGGAAACACCATATATTTT
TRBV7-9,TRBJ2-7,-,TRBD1,CASSLALIPGQGYYEQYF,TGTGCCAGCAGCTTAGCCCTTATACCGGGACAGGGTTACTACGAGCAGTACTTC
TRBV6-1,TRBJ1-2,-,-,CASSEVRAGAGGYTF,TGTGCCAGCAGTGAAGTCCGAGCGGGGGCGGGTGGCTACACCTTC
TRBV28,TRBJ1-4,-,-,CASSKTGGTEKLFF,TGTGCCAGCAGCAAGACAGGCGGTACCGAAAAACTGTTTTTT
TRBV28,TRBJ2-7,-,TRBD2,CASSLRQGGTYEQYF,TGTGCCAGCAGTTTACGTCAGGGAGGGACCTACGAGCAGTACTTC
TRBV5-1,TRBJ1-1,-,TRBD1,CASSLGDRANTEAFF,TGCGCCAGCAGCTTGGGGGACAGAGCAAACACTGAAGCTTTCTTT
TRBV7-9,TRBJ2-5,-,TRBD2,CASSSYSGWKETQYF,TGTGCCAGCAGCTCATATAGCGGGTGGAAAGAGACCCAGTACTTC